This T cell receptor (beta chain) was sequenced during a study of cytomegalovirus exposure and HLA in healthy donors. 13 Jbeta primers and 60 Vbeta primers were used for the PCR. Produced via immunoSEQ multiplex PCR; TCRdb's table is partial and in-frame only. Of 90,000 or so clones listed, approximately 78% are singletons. The CDR3 has 16 amino acids. Trimming stripped 2 bases from V and 10 bases from J, with 18 bases between. In germline, CDR1 is LNHDA, CDR2 SQIVND (reference sequence). Sequencing used PBMCs. J is TRBJ1-6 and V is TRBV19, with a tentative D call TRBD1 (5 bases). The source is a male donor in good health and CMV-seropositive. As DNA, the CDR3 is TGTGCCAGTAGTATACTTTTAGGACAAGGAACCTCACCCCTCCACTTT. It is translated as CASSILLGQGTSPLHF.